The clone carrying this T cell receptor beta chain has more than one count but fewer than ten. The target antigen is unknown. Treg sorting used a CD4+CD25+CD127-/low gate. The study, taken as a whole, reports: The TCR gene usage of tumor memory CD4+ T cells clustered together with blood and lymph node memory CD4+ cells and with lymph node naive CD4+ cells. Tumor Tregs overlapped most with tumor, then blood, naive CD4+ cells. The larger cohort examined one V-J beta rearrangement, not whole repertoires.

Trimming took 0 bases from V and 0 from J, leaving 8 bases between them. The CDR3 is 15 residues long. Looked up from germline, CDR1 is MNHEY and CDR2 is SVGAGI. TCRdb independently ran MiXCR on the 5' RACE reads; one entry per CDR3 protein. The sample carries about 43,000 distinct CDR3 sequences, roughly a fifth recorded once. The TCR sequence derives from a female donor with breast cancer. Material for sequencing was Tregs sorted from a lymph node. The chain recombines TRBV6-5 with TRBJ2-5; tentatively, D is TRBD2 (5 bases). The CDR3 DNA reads TGTGCCAGCAGTTACTCAGGAGCGGACCAAGAGACCCAGTACTTC. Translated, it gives CASSYSGADQETQYF.